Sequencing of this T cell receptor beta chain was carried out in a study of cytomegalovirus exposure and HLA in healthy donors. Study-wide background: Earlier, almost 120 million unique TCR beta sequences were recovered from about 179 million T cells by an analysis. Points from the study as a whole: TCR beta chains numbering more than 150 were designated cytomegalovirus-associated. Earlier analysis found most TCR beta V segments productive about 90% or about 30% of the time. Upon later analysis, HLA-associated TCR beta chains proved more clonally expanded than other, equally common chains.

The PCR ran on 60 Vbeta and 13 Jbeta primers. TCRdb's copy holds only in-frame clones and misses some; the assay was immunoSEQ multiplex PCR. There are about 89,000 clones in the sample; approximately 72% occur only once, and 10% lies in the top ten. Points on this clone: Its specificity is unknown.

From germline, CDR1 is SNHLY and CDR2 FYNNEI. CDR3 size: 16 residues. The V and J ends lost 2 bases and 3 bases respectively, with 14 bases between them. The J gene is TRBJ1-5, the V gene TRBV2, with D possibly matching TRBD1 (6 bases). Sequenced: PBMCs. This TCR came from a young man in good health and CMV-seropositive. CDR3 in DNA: TGTGCCAGCAGTGAACTAGGGGGACACTCCAATCAGCCCCAGCATTTT. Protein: CASSELGGHSNQPQHF. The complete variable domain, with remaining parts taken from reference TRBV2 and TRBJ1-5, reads EPEVTQTPSHQVTQMGQEVILRCVPISNHLYFYWYRQILGQKVEFLVSFYNNEISEKSEIFDDQFSVERPDGSNFTLKIRSTKLEDSAMYFCASSELGGHSNQPQHFGDGTRLSIL.